Listed below are T cell receptor beta chains from one sample, sequenced in a study of blood T cell repertoires in COVID-19. The protocol was immunoSEQ multiplex PCR, while the TCRdb copy is restricted to in-frame clones and leaves out a portion. The table lists about 200,000 clones, 70% to 85% of them singletons. The sequencing sample was made of peripheral blood. The receptors shown here come from a human donor with acute or convalescent COVID-19. The donor label of this sample is uncertain. Both conserved end residues are part of each CDR3. D genes are given only for firm matches. A clone size is listed for some rows: how often the clone was seen (once, few, many), or a class if it is expanded.

abundance: -; d_gene: -; v_gene: TRBV28; j_gene: TRBJ1-1; CDR3aa: CASSSPGLKAFF; CDR3nt: TGTGCCAGCAGTTCCCCGGGACTTAAAGCTTTCTTT
abundance: few; d_gene: -; v_gene: TRBV19; j_gene: TRBJ1-1; CDR3aa: CASSIGKGRTEAFF; CDR3nt: TGTGCCAGTAGTATAGGGAAGGGGCGCACTGAAGCTTTCTTT
abundance: few; d_gene: -; v_gene: TRBV2; j_gene: TRBJ1-4; CDR3aa: CASSLDNINEKLFF; CDR3nt: TGTGCCAGCAGTTTGGACAACATTAATGAAAAACTGTTTTTT
abundance: once; d_gene: -; v_gene: TRBV2; j_gene: TRBJ1-2; CDR3aa: CASLAGARIYGYTF; CDR3nt: TGTGCCAGTCTCGCAGGGGCGAGAATCTATGGCTACACCTTC
abundance: -; d_gene: TRBD1; v_gene: TRBV7-9; j_gene: TRBJ1-4; CDR3aa: CASSSWAGGKEKLFF; CDR3nt: TGTGCCAGCAGCTCGTGGGCAGGGGGGAAGGAAAAACTGTTTTTT
abundance: -; d_gene: -; v_gene: TRBV12-3/TRBV12-4; j_gene: TRBJ2-3; CDR3aa: CASSLSSTDTQYF; CDR3nt: TGTGCCAGCAGTTTGTCTAGCACAGATACGCAGTATTTT
abundance: -; d_gene: TRBD1; v_gene: TRBV19; j_gene: TRBJ2-3; CDR3aa: CATSDRGTDTQYF; CDR3nt: TGTGCCACCTCGGACAGGGGCACAGATACGCAGTATTTT
abundance: -; d_gene: TRBD1; v_gene: TRBV4-1; j_gene: TRBJ2-7; CDR3aa: CASSQEGTGGREQYF; CDR3nt: TGCGCCAGCAGCCAAGAAGGGACAGGGGGGCGGGAGCAGTACTTC
abundance: -; d_gene: TRBD2; v_gene: TRBV19; j_gene: TRBJ2-2; CDR3aa: CASSSGRDTGELFF; CDR3nt: TGTGCCAGTAGTAGCGGGAGAGACACCGGGGAGCTGTTTTTT
abundance: -; d_gene: TRBD2; v_gene: TRBV2; j_gene: TRBJ2-1; CDR3aa: CASSLKREGHVEQFF; CDR3nt: TGTGCCAGCAGCCTCAAGAGGGAGGGCCATGTTGAGCAGTTCTTC
abundance: -; d_gene: -; v_gene: TRBV2; j_gene: TRBJ1-2; CDR3aa: CASAPQGGVGYTF; CDR3nt: TGTGCCAGCGCACCTCAAGGGGGGGTAGGCTACACCTTC
abundance: -; d_gene: TRBD2; v_gene: TRBV10-2; j_gene: TRBJ2-5; CDR3aa: CASSEFRGGAETQYF; CDR3nt: TGCGCCAGCAGTGAGTTTCGGGGGGGCGCAGAGACCCAGTACTTC
abundance: -; d_gene: -; v_gene: TRBV9; j_gene: TRBJ1-1; CDR3aa: CASSAGLSGTEAFF; CDR3nt: TGTGCCAGCAGCGCGGGACTCAGTGGGACTGAAGCTTTCTTT
abundance: -; d_gene: -; v_gene: TRBV5-1; j_gene: TRBJ2-2; CDR3aa: CASSHGTRNTGELFF; CDR3nt: TGCGCCAGCAGTCACGGGACAAGGAACACCGGGGAGCTGTTTTTT
abundance: -; d_gene: TRBD1; v_gene: TRBV6-2/TRBV6-3; j_gene: TRBJ1-5; CDR3aa: CASSLTGGGNQPQHF; CDR3nt: TGTGCCAGCAGCCTAACAGGGGGGGGCAATCAGCCCCAGCATTTT
abundance: -; d_gene: -; v_gene: TRBV7-8; j_gene: TRBJ2-1; CDR3aa: CASSAQGAGVGGEQFF; CDR3nt: TGTGCCAGCAGCGCCCAGGGGGCGGGAGTGGGAGGTGAGCAGTTCTTC
abundance: -; d_gene: -; v_gene: TRBV5-4; j_gene: TRBJ1-2; CDR3aa: CASSLGAETYGYTF; CDR3nt: TGTGCCAGCAGCTTGGGGGCAGAAACTTATGGCTACACCTTC
abundance: -; d_gene: TRBD1; v_gene: TRBV5-1; j_gene: TRBJ1-5; CDR3aa: CASSPQGGSYQPQHF; CDR3nt: TGCGCCAGCAGTCCGCAGGGGGGTTCGTATCAGCCCCAGCATTTT
abundance: -; d_gene: -; v_gene: TRBV24-1; j_gene: TRBJ2-5; CDR3aa: CATSDSPGETQYF; CDR3nt: TGTGCCACCAGTGATTCCCCGGGAGAGACCCAGTACTTC
abundance: few; d_gene: -; v_gene: TRBV2; j_gene: TRBJ1-6; CDR3aa: CASSGLYYNSPLHF; CDR3nt: TGTGCCAGCAGCGGACTGTACTATAATTCACCCCTCCACTTT
abundance: -; d_gene: -; v_gene: TRBV19; j_gene: TRBJ2-1; CDR3aa: CASSTPRDNWALVNEQFF; CDR3nt: TGTGCCAGTAGTACACCCCGGGACAATTGGGCGCTCGTCAATGAGCAGTTCTTC
abundance: -; d_gene: -; v_gene: TRBV12-5; j_gene: TRBJ1-1; CDR3aa: CASGAGLNTEAFF; CDR3nt: TGTGCTAGTGGCGCAGGGCTGAACACTGAAGCTTTCTTT
abundance: once; d_gene: TRBD2; v_gene: TRBV20-1; j_gene: TRBJ2-1; CDR3aa: CSASSGRLANNEQFF; CDR3nt: TGCAGTGCTAGTTCTGGGAGACTAGCGAACAATGAGCAGTTCTTC
abundance: -; d_gene: -; v_gene: TRBV7-2; j_gene: TRBJ1-5; CDR3aa: CASSVDRSNQPQHF; CDR3nt: TGTGCCAGCAGCGTTGACAGGAGCAATCAGCCCCAGCATTTT
abundance: many; d_gene: TRBD1; v_gene: TRBV28; j_gene: TRBJ2-3; CDR3aa: CASWDRTTDTQYF; CDR3nt: TGTGCCAGCTGGGACAGGACCACAGATACGCAGTATTTT
abundance: -; d_gene: TRBD1; v_gene: TRBV11-1; j_gene: TRBJ2-5; CDR3aa: CASCRDRQETQYF; CDR3nt: TGTGCCAGCTGCCGGGACAGACAAGAGACCCAGTACTTC
abundance: -; d_gene: TRBD1; v_gene: TRBV28; j_gene: TRBJ2-4; CDR3aa: CASSPSTGAKNIQYF; CDR3nt: TGTGCCAGCAGTCCATCGACAGGGGCCAAAAACATTCAGTACTTC
abundance: -; d_gene: TRBD2; v_gene: TRBV5-6; j_gene: TRBJ2-7; CDR3aa: CASSRTGGSTSYEQYF; CDR3nt: TGTGCCAGCAGCCGGACTGGCGGGAGCACCTCCTACGAGCAGTACTTC
abundance: few; d_gene: TRBD2; v_gene: TRBV27; j_gene: TRBJ2-3; CDR3aa: CASSLLPPDSGRDTQYF; CDR3nt: TGTGCCAGCAGTTTACTGCCCCCCGATAGCGGGAGGGATACGCAGTATTTT
abundance: -; d_gene: -; v_gene: TRBV10-1; j_gene: TRBJ1-1; CDR3aa: CASSGTRNTEAFF; CDR3nt: TGCGCCAGCAGTGGGACAAGAAACACTGAAGCTTTCTTT
abundance: -; d_gene: TRBD1; v_gene: TRBV27; j_gene: TRBJ1-3; CDR3aa: CASRGQGGNTIYF; CDR3nt: TGTGCCAGCAGGGGACAGGGAGGAAACACCATATATTTT
abundance: -; d_gene: -; v_gene: TRBV6-2/TRBV6-3; j_gene: TRBJ2-1; CDR3aa: CASSAPEGASSYNEQFF; CDR3nt: TGTGCCAGCAGCGCTCCGGAGGGGGCGAGCTCCTACAATGAGCAGTTCTTC
abundance: -; d_gene: -; v_gene: TRBV5-1; j_gene: TRBJ1-4; CDR3aa: CASSLAGRVDEKLFF; CDR3nt: TGCGCCAGCAGCTTGGCAGGCAGGGTAGATGAAAAACTGTTTTTT
abundance: -; d_gene: -; v_gene: TRBV14; j_gene: TRBJ2-2; CDR3aa: CASSQHLPANTGELFF; CDR3nt: TGTGCCAGCAGCCAACATCTTCCGGCGAACACCGGGGAGCTGTTTTTT
abundance: -; d_gene: TRBD1; v_gene: TRBV7-9; j_gene: TRBJ2-7; CDR3aa: CASSPGGQGGEQYF; CDR3nt: TGTGCCAGCAGCCCAGGCGGACAGGGCGGCGAGCAGTACTTC
abundance: -; d_gene: TRBD1; v_gene: TRBV24-1; j_gene: TRBJ1-2; CDR3aa: CATSEGTGGDGYTF; CDR3nt: TGTGCCACCAGTGAAGGGACAGGGGGCGATGGCTACACCTTC
abundance: -; d_gene: -; v_gene: TRBV6-5; j_gene: TRBJ1-2; CDR3aa: CATLSGGYGYTF; CDR3nt: TGTGCCACCTTGTCGGGGGGCTATGGCTACACCTTC
abundance: -; d_gene: -; v_gene: TRBV21-1; j_gene: TRBJ2-7; CDR3aa: CASSKDQEGTSCYEQYF; CDR3nt: TGTGCCAGCAGCAAAGATCAAGAAGGGACATCTTGCTACGAGCAGTACTTC
abundance: many; d_gene: TRBD1; v_gene: TRBV7-2; j_gene: TRBJ1-6; CDR3aa: CASSAQGVNSPLHF; CDR3nt: TGTGCCAGCAGCGCGCAGGGGGTTAATTCACCCCTCCACTTT
abundance: -; d_gene: -; v_gene: TRBV11-2; j_gene: TRBJ2-1; CDR3aa: CASSLAGGLVAAYNEQFF; CDR3nt: TGTGCCAGCAGCTTGGCAGGTGGGTTGGTAGCGGCTTACAATGAGCAGTTCTTC
abundance: -; d_gene: TRBD1; v_gene: TRBV6-5; j_gene: TRBJ2-1; CDR3aa: CASSYGRDRGVNEQFF; CDR3nt: TGTGCCAGCAGTTACGGGCGGGACAGGGGGGTGAATGAGCAGTTCTTC
abundance: -; d_gene: TRBD2; v_gene: TRBV3-1/TRBV3-2; j_gene: TRBJ2-2; CDR3aa: CASSLLAGANTGELFF; CDR3nt: TGTGCCAGCAGCCTTTTAGCGGGAGCAAACACCGGGGAGCTGTTTTTT
abundance: -; d_gene: -; v_gene: TRBV7-2; j_gene: TRBJ1-1; CDR3aa: CASSSFRVPEAFF; CDR3nt: TGTGCCAGCAGCTCATTCAGGGTCCCTGAAGCTTTCTTT
abundance: -; d_gene: -; v_gene: TRBV6-5; j_gene: TRBJ2-2; CDR3aa: CASSYQGRTGELFF; CDR3nt: TGTGCCAGCAGTTACCAGGGCCGGACCGGGGAGCTGTTTTTT
abundance: -; d_gene: TRBD2; v_gene: TRBV19; j_gene: TRBJ2-2; CDR3aa: CASKLVGLAGYTGELFF; CDR3nt: TGTGCCAGTAAACTGGTAGGGCTAGCGGGGTACACCGGGGAGCTGTTTTTT
abundance: -; d_gene: -; v_gene: TRBV5-4; j_gene: TRBJ2-1; CDR3aa: CASSVRENEQFF; CDR3nt: TGTGCCAGCAGCGTCCGAGAGAATGAGCAGTTCTTC
abundance: -; d_gene: TRBD1; v_gene: TRBV27; j_gene: TRBJ1-2; CDR3aa: CASSPWDRALGYTF; CDR3nt: TGTGCCAGCAGTCCCTGGGACAGGGCTTTGGGCTACACCTTC
abundance: -; d_gene: -; v_gene: TRBV19; j_gene: TRBJ2-5; CDR3aa: CASQWRDGQETQYF; CDR3nt: TGTGCCAGTCAGTGGCGGGACGGCCAAGAGACCCAGTACTTC
abundance: -; d_gene: -; v_gene: TRBV18; j_gene: TRBJ1-4; CDR3aa: CASSLGATNEKLFF; CDR3nt: TGTGCCAGCTCACTCGGGGCAACTAATGAAAAACTGTTTTTT
abundance: -; d_gene: TRBD2; v_gene: TRBV7-9; j_gene: TRBJ2-3; CDR3aa: CASSPVSSGSWSDTQYF; CDR3nt: TGTGCCAGCAGCCCCGTTTCGAGCGGGAGTTGGTCAGATACGCAGTATTTT
abundance: -; d_gene: TRBD2; v_gene: TRBV6-5; j_gene: TRBJ2-7; CDR3aa: CASSSVGGNYEQYF; CDR3nt: TGTGCCAGCAGTTCCGTCGGGGGGAACTACGAGCAGTACTTC
abundance: -; d_gene: -; v_gene: TRBV30; j_gene: TRBJ1-2; CDR3aa: CAWSQGNYGYTF; CDR3nt: TGTGCCTGGAGCCAGGGTAACTATGGCTACACCTTC
abundance: -; d_gene: -; v_gene: TRBV10-1; j_gene: TRBJ2-1; CDR3aa: CASSDLASVSYNEQFF; CDR3nt: TGCGCCAGCAGTGATCTGGCCAGCGTGTCCTACAATGAGCAGTTCTTC
abundance: -; d_gene: -; v_gene: TRBV7-9; j_gene: TRBJ1-5; CDR3aa: CASSSDSGPNQPQHF; CDR3nt: TGTGCCAGCAGCTCTGACAGTGGGCCTAATCAGCCCCAGCATTTT
abundance: -; d_gene: -; v_gene: TRBV4-3; j_gene: TRBJ2-1; CDR3aa: CASSQDGTYNEQFF; CDR3nt: TGCGCCAGCAGCCAGGACGGGACCTACAATGAGCAGTTCTTC
abundance: -; d_gene: TRBD2; v_gene: TRBV7-9; j_gene: TRBJ2-3; CDR3aa: CASSKSSGYPTDTQYF; CDR3nt: TGTGCCAGCTCCAAATCTAGCGGCTACCCTACAGATACGCAGTATTTT
abundance: -; d_gene: TRBD1; v_gene: TRBV10-3; j_gene: TRBJ1-1; CDR3aa: CAISGQGSTEAFF; CDR3nt: TGTGCCATCAGTGGACAGGGGAGCACTGAAGCTTTCTTT
abundance: once; d_gene: TRBD2; v_gene: TRBV5-1; j_gene: TRBJ2-7; CDR3aa: CASSLTGLEGDEQYF; CDR3nt: TGCGCCAGCAGCTTGACAGGACTAGAGGGTGACGAGCAGTACTTC